This T cell receptor (beta chain) was identified in a study of blood T cells in healthy people across ages. With a J-beta primer mix and a sample-barcoded 5' primer, a second PCR ran about 7 to 12 cycles. Using its own MiXCR run on the 5' RACE reads, TCRdb lists one record per CDR3 protein. The table lists 1 million to 1.2 million distinct CDR3 sequences, around two fifths of them singletons. V was clipped by 8 bases and J by 8 bases, with 17 bases between them. The CDR3 totals 13 residues. Germline V CDR1 and CDR2: SEHNR, FQNEAQ (reference sequence). What was sequenced was blood. The chain has TRBV7-9 and TRBJ2-3, with D uncertain. The origin of this receptor is a man in his late teens or twenties in good health. CDR3 sequence (DNA): TGTGCCAGCGGCGATGAGGTCAAGATTACGCAGTATTTT. It codes for CASGDEVKITQYF.